These 30 T cell receptor beta chains originate from one sample sequenced in a study of blood T cell repertoires in COVID-19. Sequencing was performed with immunoSEQ multiplex PCR; in TCRdb, only in-frame clones are kept and a portion is missing. The table has more than 130,000 clones, approximately 91% seen once. Material: peripheral blood. The receptors were gathered from a man over 45 with active or convalescent COVID-19.

This rearrangement joins TRBV27 to TRBJ2-7, with D possibly TRBD2 on 7 matching bases. V was trimmed by 5 bases and J by 2 bases, leaving 16 bases between them. In germline, CDR1 is MNHEY, CDR2 SMNVEV (reference sequence). The CDR3 totals 15 residues. The chain's CDR3 is CASSPRRGGTYEQYF. In nucleotides, the CDR3 is TGTGCCAGCAGTCCCCGCAGGGGAGGGACCTACGAGCAGTACTTC.

CDR3 residues: CASSLGQRSGNTIYF. In DNA, the CDR3 is TGTGCCAGCAGCTTAGGGCAGCGCTCTGGAAACACCATATATTTT. V is TRBV7-6 and J is TRBJ1-3; D is unclear. From germline, CDR1 is SGHVS and CDR2 FNYEAQ. CDR3 length: 15 residues. Trimming took off 1 base at V and 0 bases at J, with 7 bases between the two ends.

The chain couples TRBV6-2 or TRBV6-3 to TRBJ2-7; D is unclear. CDR1 and CDR2 (germline): MNHEY, SVGEGT. The V gene lost 4 bases and the J gene lost 3 bases, with 10 bases spanning the gap. This CDR3 is 13 amino acids long. CDR3 amino acids: CASSLTNNYEQYF. The CDR3 nucleotides are TGTGCCAGCAGTTTGACAAATAACTACGAGCAGTACTTC.

V gene TRBV29-1 combines with J gene TRBJ2-7; perhaps TRBD1 as D (5 bases). The germline CDR1 and CDR2 sequences are SQVTM and ANQGSEA. The CDR3 sequence is 15 residues long. Trimming took 6 bases from V and 0 from J, leaving 18 bases between them. The chain's CDR3 is CSVVPTGLSSYEQYF. The CDR3, as DNA: TGCAGCGTGGTACCCACAGGCCTTAGCTCCTACGAGCAGTACTTC.

The V and J genes are TRBV29-1 and TRBJ2-3, with 10 nucleotides matching TRBD2. The ends lost 6 bases at V and 2 bases at J; junction bases unmatched: 5. This CDR3 contains 14 residues. CDR1 is SQVTM and CDR2 is ANQGSEA in the germline V gene. The CDR3 DNA reads as TGCAGCGTAAGGACTAGCGGAAACACAGATACGCAGTATTTT. Amino acids: CSVRTSGNTDTQYF.

In its sample, this clone was seen once. The same CDR3 arises from other DNA sequences in this sample as well. The chain uses TRBV7-2 and TRBJ1-2; D remains unclear. Germline V CDR1 and CDR2: SGHTA, FQGNSA. The germline V and J ends were trimmed by 1 base and 4 bases, with 7 bases remaining between them. This CDR3 comprises 13 residues. Here the CDR3 DNA reads TGTGCCAGCAGCTTAGGAGGTAGCTATGGCTACACCTTC. It translates to CASSLGGSYGYTF. The full variable domain, with the rest looked up from reference TRBV7-2 and TRBJ1-2, is GAGVSQSPSNKVTEKGKDVELRCDPISGHTALYWYRQSLGQGLEFLIYFQGNSAPDKSGLPSDRFSAERTGGSVSTLTIQRTQQEDSAVYLCASSLGGSYGYTFGSGTRLTVV.

J is TRBJ1-4 and V is TRBV28; D is perhaps TRBD1 (5 bases). Deletions cut 7 bases from V and 3 bases from J, with 21 bases between. CDR3 length: 17 amino acids. CDR1 is MDHEN, CDR2 SYDVKM, per germline. The CDR3 bases are TGTGCCAGCACTAGACGGGGGGGAACCCTCCCTAATGAAAAACTGTTTTTT. It codes for CASTRRGGTLPNEKLFF.

This chain connects TRBV7-2 to TRBJ1-1; no clear D gene. Trimming removed 6 bases from V and 1 base from J, with 15 bases in between. Germline CDR1 reads SGHTA; CDR2 reads FQGNSA. This CDR3 is 15 amino acids long. The DNA for the CDR3 is TGTGCCAGCAGTGTAGATGCCGGTAGGAACACTGAAGCTTTCTTT. It yields the protein CASSVDAGRNTEAFF.

V usage is TRBV28 and J usage is TRBJ2-7; D is ambiguous. From germline, CDR1 is MDHEN and CDR2 SYDVKM. V was pared by 7 bases and J by 2 bases, with 9 bases between. The CDR3 has 12 amino acids. The DNA of the CDR3 is TGTGCCAGCAAAACACATACCTACGAGCAGTACTTC. Its translation is CASKTHTYEQYF.

The rearrangement joins TRBV29-1 to TRBJ2-7; 7 positions match TRBD2. The CDR3 loop spans 15 amino acids. J gave up 7 bases and V 0 bases, and 12 bases lay outside the gene matches. Germline CDR1 reads SQVTM; CDR2 reads ANQGSEA. CDR3 in amino acids: CSVEDQGLGTTEQYF. DNA for the CDR3: TGCAGCGTTGAAGATCAAGGGCTGGGGACTACAGAGCAGTACTTC.

The chain joins TRBV6-1 to TRBJ2-4; D is ambiguous. V lost 2 bases and J 5 bases, leaving 16 bases between the germline ends. Germline CDR1 reads MNHNS; CDR2 reads SASEGT. The CDR3 sequence is 16 residues long. CDR3 bases: TGTGCCAGCAGTGAACTTGGTCAGGTGGGCCAAAACATTCAGTACTTC. Encoded protein: CASSELGQVGQNIQYF.

The chain links TRBV7-3 to TRBJ2-3; tentative D call: TRBD2 (6 bases). Per the germline V gene, CDR1 is SGHTA and CDR2 is FQGTGA. The V end lost 5 bases, the J end lost 6 bases, and 9 bases lay between the germline ends. CDR3 length: 12 residues. The CDR3 DNA reads as TGTGCCAGCAGCCCGGGGAGGGATACGCAGTATTTT. Its protein is CASSPGRDTQYF.

The chain joins TRBV6-4 to TRBJ1-6; TRBD1 might be the D (5 bases). Germline lookup yields CDR1 MRHNA and CDR2 SNTAGT. Between the trimmed V and J ends, which lost 4 bases and 10 bases, there was a span of 17 bases. The length of the CDR3 is 15 residues. The CDR3, as DNA: TGTGCCAGCAGTGGAAGGCGGACAACTGGATCACCCCTCCACTTT. Protein: CASSGRRTTGSPLHF.

This chain uses TRBV9 with TRBJ1-4, with 9 bases that match TRBD1. The CDR3 spans 16 residues. The trim removed 0 bases at V and 5 bases at J, leaving 5 bases unmatched. CDR1 is SGDLS and CDR2 is YYNGEE in the germline V gene. CDR3 amino acids: CASSVATGTGNEKLFF. CDR3 DNA sequence: TGTGCCAGCAGCGTAGCTACAGGGACAGGGAATGAAAAACTGTTTTTT. The full variable domain, its missing parts supplied by reference TRBV9 and TRBJ1-4, is DSGVTQTPKHLITATGQRVTLRCSPRSGDLSVYWYQQSLDQGLQFLIQYYNGEERAKGNILERFSAQQFPDLHSELNLSSLELGDSALYFCASSVATGTGNEKLFFGSGTQLSVL.

A remark on this clone: The junction departs from the called germline gene at one end, perhaps through a read error. J is TRBJ2-4 and V is TRBV2; TRBD2 might be the D (5 bases). The CDR3 sequence is 10 residues long. Germline assignment: CDR1 SNHLY and CDR2 FYNNEI. The CDR3 reads CASREAEIHF. The CDR3 bases are TGTGCCAGCAGGGAGGCAGAAATCCACTTC. Together with reference TRBV2 and TRBJ2-4, the CDR3 gives the full variable domain: EPEVTQTPSHQVTQMGQEVILRCVPISNHLYFYWYRQILGQKVEFLVSFYNNEISEKSEIFDDQFSVERPDGSNFTLKIRSTKLEDSAMYFCASREAEIHFGAGTRLSVL.

The chain links TRBV28 to TRBJ2-2, with a tentative D call TRBD2 (6 bases). With 6 bases removed from V and 4 bases from J, the gap between germline ends came to 21 bases. Per the germline V gene, CDR1 is MDHEN and CDR2 is SYDVKM. The CDR3 is 17 residues long. DNA for the CDR3: TGTGCCAGCAGCATTCCCTCCGGGGGACTGGTCACCGGGGAGCTGTTTTTT. As protein: CASSIPSGGLVTGELFF.

This chain uses TRBV4-3 with TRBJ2-3; TRBD2 agrees at 7 bases. CDR3 size: 15 residues. Germline-derived CDR1 and CDR2 are LGHNA and YSLEER. V was clipped by 4 bases and J by 5 bases; unmatched bases: 9. In DNA form, the CDR3 reads TGCGCCAGCAGCCGGCAAAGCGGGAACATAGATACGCAGTATTTT. This codes for CASSRQSGNIDTQYF.

This chain joins TRBV5-1 and TRBJ1-3; D is undetermined. The germline CDR1 and CDR2 sequences are SGHRS and YFSETQ. The CDR3 totals 15 residues. Between the trimmed V and J ends, which lost 0 bases and 4 bases, there was a span of 11 bases. The CDR3 DNA reads as TGCGCCAGCAGCTTGGTCGGTGTTCCCGGAAACACCATATATTTT. Amino acids: CASSLVGVPGNTIYF.

This clone was observed a few times. CDR3 loop: CATGDRITDTQYF. CDR3 DNA: TGTGCCACCGGGGACAGGATAACAGATACGCAGTATTTT. The chain employs TRBV10-3 and TRBJ2-3, with 8 bases that match TRBD1. Germline trimming cut 10 bases from V and 3 bases from J; bases unmatched to any gene: 6. The CDR3 length is 13 residues. CDR1 ENHRY and CDR2 SYGVKD come from the germline V gene.

The chain is built from TRBV7-3 and TRBJ2-1; 15 bases are shared with TRBD2. Unmatched junction bases numbered 13, after V lost 1 base and J lost 3 bases. The V gene's germline CDR1 is SGHTA and CDR2 FQGTGA. The CDR3 spans 21 residues. The CDR3 reads CASSLKVGTSGRSGGYNEQFF. The CDR3, as DNA: TGTGCCAGCAGCTTAAAAGTTGGGACTAGCGGGAGGAGTGGGGGCTACAATGAGCAGTTCTTC.

The genes are TRBV28 and TRBJ2-2; TRBD1 might be the D (6 bases). Germline assignment: CDR1 MDHEN and CDR2 SYDVKM. Trimming removed 6 bases at V and 0 bases at J, with 8 bases between. CDR3 length: 14 residues. The CDR3 DNA reads as TGTGCCAGCAGGGGACACACGAACACCGGGGAGCTGTTTTTT. Amino acid sequence: CASRGHTNTGELFF.

This clone was recorded once. The J gene is TRBJ1-1, the V gene TRBV10-3; D unresolved. Trimming removed 4 bases from V and 1 base from J, with 10 bases in between. The CDR3 runs 14 residues. Germline CDR1 reads ENHRY; CDR2 reads SYGVKD. The CDR3 nucleotides read TGTGCCATCAGTGCAAAGGGAGGGAACACTGAAGCTTTCTTT. It codes for CAISAKGGNTEAFF.

In this sample, this clone turned up a few times. The rearrangement links TRBV19 to TRBJ1-5; D may be TRBD1 (5 bases). The germline V gene has CDR1 LNHDA and CDR2 SQIVND (reference sequence). This CDR3 is 15 amino acids long. V lost 0 bases to trimming and J lost 6 bases, with 12 bases between them. The DNA for the CDR3 is TGTGCCAGTAGTATAGATCAGGGCTCGCGTCAGCCCCAGCATTTT. It specifies CASSIDQGSRQPQHF.

V and J are TRBV10-3 and TRBJ2-7; TRBD2 might be the D (5 bases). The CDR3 runs to 16 residues. Between the trimmed V and J ends, which lost 0 bases and 2 bases, there was a span of 14 bases. The germline V gene has CDR1 ENHRY and CDR2 SYGVKD. The CDR3 DNA sequence: TGTGCCATCAGTGAGTCGGCCGGGATCCTAACCTACGAGCAGTACTTC. This translates into CAISESAGILTYEQYF.

This chain uses TRBV28 with TRBJ2-3; D possibly corresponds to TRBD1 (5 bases). Germline loops: CDR1 MDHEN, CDR2 SYDVKM. V lost 6 bases and J lost 3, with 22 bases in between. This CDR3 is 17 amino acids long. The CDR3 region is CASSPLGQGRRTDTQYF. CDR3 DNA: TGTGCCAGCAGCCCTCTCGGGCAGGGAAGAAGGACAGATACGCAGTATTTT.

This chain links TRBV24-1 with TRBJ1-5, with a possible D match to TRBD1 (6 bases). The V end was cut by 5 bases, the J end by 10 bases, with 8 bases between. The CDR3 loop spans 11 amino acids. Germline V CDR1 and CDR2: KGHDR, SFDVKD. The DNA of the CDR3 is TGTGCCACCAGTGGGGGGGGCCCCCAGCATTTT. It is translated as CATSGGGPQHF.

The chain employs TRBV5-1 and TRBJ1-2, with 7 bases identical to TRBD1. After removal of 0 bases from V and 4 bases from J, the junction contained 9 bases not matched to a gene. Germline CDR1 reads SGHRS; CDR2 reads YFSETQ. The CDR3 loop spans 16 amino acids. The CDR3 nucleotides read TGCGCCAGCAGCTTGGAGTGGGATCAGGGGGGCTATGGCTACACCTTC. Its protein is CASSLEWDQGGYGYTF.

V is TRBV10-3 and J is TRBJ1-1, with a tentative D call TRBD1 (6 bases). Germline loops: CDR1 ENHRY, CDR2 SYGVKD. There are 16 residues in the CDR3. The germline V and J ends were trimmed by 6 bases and 0 bases, with 17 bases remaining between them. The CDR3 DNA is TGTGCCATCAGCGCTCAGGGGCTTGCAATGAACACTGAAGCTTTCTTT. It translates to CAISAQGLAMNTEAFF.

The rearrangement uses TRBV7-9 and TRBJ2-1; 9 bases are a match to TRBD1. Germline CDR1 SEHNR, CDR2 FQNEAQ (reference sequence). This CDR3 contains 17 residues. Losses at the gene ends were 5 bases for V and 4 bases for J; bases not matched to a gene: 12. For the CDR3, the DNA is TGTGCCAGCAGCCCCCGACGGGGGACAGGGAGTTACAATGAGCAGTTCTTC. Protein product: CASSPRRGTGSYNEQFF.

The chain couples TRBV28 to TRBJ2-7; 8 nucleotides match TRBD1. The CDR3 loop spans 13 amino acids. With 10 bases clipped from V and 3 bases from J, the junction kept 8 bases outside the gene matches. CDR1 and CDR2 (germline): MDHEN, SYDVKM. Written as DNA, the CDR3 is TGTGCCACCCGGACAGGGAATATCTACGAGCAGTACTTC. Protein: CATRTGNIYEQYF. Using reference TRBV28 and TRBJ2-7 for the parts outside the CDR3, the full variable domain is DVKVTQSSRYLVKRTGEKVFLECVQDMDHENMFWYRQDPGLGLRLIYFSYDVKMKEKGDIPEGYSVSREKKERFSLILESASTNQTSMYLCATRTGNIYEQYFGPGTRLTVT.